The clone carrying this TCR beta chain turned up a few times. Its antigen is not identified. These data belong to a study of beta chain features in type 1 diabetes. Study-level points and caveats: For Type 1 diabetes patients, all four CD4+ subsets carried TCRB CDR3s that were moderately but significantly shorter.

CDR3 length equals 15 residues. Trimming took 2 bases from V and 0 from J, leaving 11 bases between them. Germline V gives CDR1 SGHTA, CDR2 FQGTGA. Expressed TCRB transcripts were sequenced because the entire RNA isolate underwent reverse transcription. Profiling relied on immunoSEQ multiplex PCR, and the TCRdb table lists in-frame clones only, not all of them. The sample yields about 130,000 clones, 9.2% seen once. The sample was central memory CD4+ T cells from blood. V and J are TRBV7-3 and TRBJ2-7; D not resolved. The TCR comes from a man younger than 35 in good health. CDR3 residues: CASSLGSGYSYEQYF. DNA of the CDR3: TGTGCCAGCAGCTTAGGGTCAGGCTACTCCTACGAGCAGTACTTC.